Listed below are T cell receptor beta chains from one sample, sequenced in a study of T-cell reconstitution after alpha-beta-depleted transplantation in children. Each CDR3 protein gets one entry after TCRdb re-called the PCR reads with MiXCR. This table holds 240,000 or so distinct CDR3 sequences, approximately 8% found once. Material: PBMCs, mostly from graft donor cells, obtained 180 days after TCRalphabeta/CD19-depleted stem cell transplant. These receptors were obtained from a male patient between 10 and 17 years old who had a stem cell transplant for acute lymphoblastic leukemia, so the T cells may come from the graft donor. CDR3s include the opening cysteine and the closing phenylalanine or tryptophan. D genes are given only for firm matches. Size is stated for part of the rows, as once, few or many counts, or as a class when the clone is expanded.

clone_size: many; v_call: TRBV6-6; j_call: TRBJ1-2; d_call: -; cdr3_nt: TGTGCCACGGACGCTAACTATGGCTACACCTTC; cdr3_aa: CATDANYGYTF
clone_size: many; v_call: TRBV7-9; j_call: TRBJ2-5; d_call: TRBD1; cdr3_nt: TGTGCCAGCAGCTCCTACAGGGGGCGCGGGGAGACCCAGTACTTC; cdr3_aa: CASSSYRGRGETQYF
clone_size: few; v_call: TRBV19; j_call: TRBJ2-7; d_call: -; cdr3_nt: -; cdr3_aa: CASSSGLVKTYEQYF
clone_size: many; v_call: TRBV12-3/TRBV12-4; j_call: TRBJ1-5; d_call: -; cdr3_nt: TGTGCCAGCAGTTTGCGACAGGGCAATCAGCCCCAGCATTTT; cdr3_aa: CASSLRQGNQPQHF
clone_size: many; v_call: TRBV9; j_call: TRBJ2-3; d_call: -; cdr3_nt: TGTGCCAGCAGCGTAGATGGTTTCACAGATACGCAGTATTTT; cdr3_aa: CASSVDGFTDTQYF
clone_size: many; v_call: TRBV12-3/TRBV12-4; j_call: TRBJ1-1; d_call: -; cdr3_nt: TGTGCCAGCAGCTTTTCCCGACCAGGGAGGACTGAAGCTTTCTTT; cdr3_aa: CASSFSRPGRTEAFF
clone_size: few; v_call: TRBV27; j_call: TRBJ2-3; d_call: TRBD2; cdr3_nt: TGTGCCAGCAGTTTCCTTACTAGCGGAGACACAGATACGCAGTATTTT; cdr3_aa: CASSFLTSGDTDTQYF
clone_size: -; v_call: TRBV20-1; j_call: TRBJ2-7; d_call: -; cdr3_nt: TGCAGTGCCGTGGGGGAAATCTACGAGCAGTACTTC; cdr3_aa: CSAVGEIYEQYF
clone_size: many; v_call: TRBV24-1; j_call: TRBJ1-1; d_call: -; cdr3_nt: TGTGCCACCAGTGGAGGGGGGAACACTGAAGCTTTCTTT; cdr3_aa: CATSGGGNTEAFF
clone_size: many; v_call: TRBV24-1; j_call: TRBJ2-1; d_call: TRBD2; cdr3_nt: TGTGCCACCAGTGATTACGGACTAGCGGGAGGGAAGCTACTCAATGAGCAGTTCTTC; cdr3_aa: CATSDYGLAGGKLLNEQFF
clone_size: many; v_call: TRBV4-3; j_call: TRBJ2-5; d_call: TRBD2; cdr3_nt: TGCGCCAGCAGCCGACAGCGGGGTTACCAAGAGACCCAGTACTTC; cdr3_aa: CASSRQRGYQETQYF
clone_size: many; v_call: TRBV20-1; j_call: TRBJ2-5; d_call: -; cdr3_nt: TGCAGTGCTAGAGATCCAGCAGGCTCGGAGACCCAGTACTTC; cdr3_aa: CSARDPAGSETQYF
clone_size: many; v_call: TRBV5-1; j_call: TRBJ1-2; d_call: -; cdr3_nt: TGCGCCAGCAGGGCCAGACCTCTCCCTCTCTATGGCTACACCTTC; cdr3_aa: CASRARPLPLYGYTF
clone_size: many; v_call: TRBV7-7; j_call: TRBJ2-3; d_call: -; cdr3_nt: TGTGCCAGCAGCATTTCAGGGGCAGATACGCAGTATTTT; cdr3_aa: CASSISGADTQYF
clone_size: many; v_call: TRBV29-1; j_call: TRBJ1-5; d_call: TRBD1; cdr3_nt: TGCAGCGTTGGGGGGACAGGGCAACAGCCCCAGCATTTT; cdr3_aa: CSVGGTGQQPQHF
clone_size: many; v_call: TRBV11-2; j_call: TRBJ2-1; d_call: -; cdr3_nt: TGTGCCAGCAGCGCGCCCGGGACACTAGGCAACAATGAGCAGTTCTTC; cdr3_aa: CASSAPGTLGNNEQFF
clone_size: few; v_call: TRBV20-1; j_call: TRBJ1-5; d_call: -; cdr3_nt: TGCAGCGCAGAAGGGGAAGAGGGCAATCAGCCCCAGCATTTT; cdr3_aa: CSAEGEEGNQPQHF
clone_size: many; v_call: TRBV9; j_call: TRBJ2-7; d_call: -; cdr3_nt: TGTGCCAGCAGCGTAGGGCCCGGGGAATCCCCTTACGAGCAGTACTTC; cdr3_aa: CASSVGPGESPYEQYF
clone_size: many; v_call: TRBV16; j_call: TRBJ1-1; d_call: -; cdr3_nt: TGTGCCAGCAGCCGCAATCAGAACACTGAAGCTTTCTTT; cdr3_aa: CASSRNQNTEAFF
clone_size: few; v_call: TRBV3-1; j_call: TRBJ1-5; d_call: TRBD1; cdr3_nt: TGTGCCAGCAGCCAAGGGACAGGGGCTCAGCCCCAGCATTTT; cdr3_aa: CASSQGTGAQPQHF
clone_size: many; v_call: TRBV10-3; j_call: TRBJ2-6; d_call: TRBD1; cdr3_nt: TGTGCCATCAGAGGACAGGGGAACGTCTCTGGGGCCAACGTCCTGACTTTC; cdr3_aa: CAIRGQGNVSGANVLTF
clone_size: many; v_call: TRBV11-2; j_call: TRBJ1-2; d_call: TRBD1; cdr3_nt: TGTGCCAGCAGCTTTCCCGGGACAGGCTATGGCTACACCTTC; cdr3_aa: CASSFPGTGYGYTF
clone_size: many; v_call: TRBV5-1; j_call: TRBJ1-1; d_call: -; cdr3_nt: TGCGCCAGCAGCTTGGGTCACACCTCGAACACTGAAGCTTTCTTT; cdr3_aa: CASSLGHTSNTEAFF
clone_size: few; v_call: TRBV6-5; j_call: TRBJ2-6; d_call: -; cdr3_nt: TGTGCCAGCAGTTCAGATATCGGGGCCAACGTCCTGACTTTC; cdr3_aa: CASSSDIGANVLTF
clone_size: many; v_call: TRBV7-9; j_call: TRBJ2-2; d_call: -; cdr3_nt: TGTGCCAGCATTGGGCACAGGGCCAACACCGGGGAGCTGTTTTTT; cdr3_aa: CASIGHRANTGELFF
clone_size: many; v_call: TRBV4-3; j_call: TRBJ1-2; d_call: -; cdr3_nt: TGCGCCAGCAGCCAAGGGGCAGGGAATGGCTACACCTTC; cdr3_aa: CASSQGAGNGYTF
clone_size: few; v_call: TRBV18; j_call: TRBJ2-5; d_call: -; cdr3_nt: TGTGCCAGCTCACCGCGACAGGCCCAAGAGACCCAGTACTTC; cdr3_aa: CASSPRQAQETQYF
clone_size: many; v_call: TRBV11-2; j_call: TRBJ2-1; d_call: -; cdr3_nt: TGTGCCAGCAGCACCGGGCCAGTCATCGGCCCCTACAATGAGCAGTTCTTC; cdr3_aa: CASSTGPVIGPYNEQFF
clone_size: many; v_call: TRBV27; j_call: TRBJ2-1; d_call: TRBD2; cdr3_nt: TGTGCCAAAGCTCTAGCGGGAGGTACCCATGAGCAGTTCTTC; cdr3_aa: CAKALAGGTHEQFF
clone_size: -; v_call: TRBV10-3; j_call: TRBJ2-7; d_call: -; cdr3_nt: TGTGCCATCAGTGGGGGAACACACTCCTACGAGCAGTACTTC; cdr3_aa: CAISGGTHSYEQYF
clone_size: many; v_call: TRBV15; j_call: TRBJ2-1; d_call: -; cdr3_nt: TGTGCCACCAGCAGAGATCGAGTAGTTGAGCAGTTCTTC; cdr3_aa: CATSRDRVVEQFF
clone_size: -; v_call: TRBV7-8; j_call: TRBJ1-1; d_call: TRBD1; cdr3_nt: TGTGCCAGCAGCTGGGGGACAGGGCTAACTGAAGCTTTCTTT; cdr3_aa: CASSWGTGLTEAFF
clone_size: many; v_call: TRBV6-5; j_call: TRBJ1-2; d_call: TRBD1; cdr3_nt: TGTGCCAGCAGCTTACAGGGGGCAATCGATGGCTACACCTTC; cdr3_aa: CASSLQGAIDGYTF
clone_size: many; v_call: TRBV11-3; j_call: TRBJ2-2; d_call: TRBD2; cdr3_nt: TGTGCCAGCAGCTCGGGACTAGCGGGCGAGGCCGGGGAGCTGTTTTTT; cdr3_aa: CASSSGLAGEAGELFF
clone_size: many; v_call: TRBV12-3/TRBV12-4; j_call: TRBJ2-1; d_call: TRBD1; cdr3_nt: TGTGCCAGCAGTTTAGCGCGGACAGGGAGGTCCTACAATGAGCAGTTCTTC; cdr3_aa: CASSLARTGRSYNEQFF
clone_size: many; v_call: TRBV29-1; j_call: TRBJ2-1; d_call: TRBD2; cdr3_nt: TGCAGCGTTAGCGGGGGATCCTGGCCCTACAATGAGCAGTTCTTC; cdr3_aa: CSVSGGSWPYNEQFF
clone_size: many; v_call: TRBV12-3/TRBV12-4; j_call: TRBJ1-2; d_call: TRBD1; cdr3_nt: TGTGCCAGCAGTTTGGGGACGACAGGGGGCAGCTATGGCTACACCTTC; cdr3_aa: CASSLGTTGGSYGYTF